The rows below give T cell receptor beta chains drawn from one sample of a study of blood T cell repertoires in COVID-19. Repertoires were generated with immunoSEQ multiplex PCR, while TCRdb's copy carries only in-frame clones and drops some. Seen here are more than 110,000 clones, about 80% observed once, and the top ten hold approximately 1.6%. Sample: PBMCs or T cells enriched from blood (not recorded which). These receptor sequences come from a woman aged 18-30 years who had been exposed to COVID-19. CDR3s include the opening cysteine and the closing phenylalanine or tryptophan. Fields, in order: D gene, V gene, clone size, J gene, CDR3 protein, CDR3 DNA. The D gene is left open where the match is weak. Rows may omit the clone size; those that give it use once, few, many or a size class.

NA,TRBV7-2,NA,TRBJ1-1,CASSPTGSTEAFF,TGTGCCAGCAGCCCTACAGGGAGCACTGAAGCTTTCTTT
TRBD1,TRBV7-6,NA,TRBJ1-5,CASSLGTGDQPQHF,TGTGCCAGCAGCTTAGGGACAGGGGACCAGCCCCAGCATTTT
NA,TRBV7-2,NA,TRBJ2-1,CASSLVSSSGNEQFF,TGTGCCAGCAGCTTAGTCTCGTCGTCGGGGAATGAGCAGTTCTTC
NA,TRBV21-1,NA,TRBJ1-1,CASSRQLLWTEAFF,TGTGCCAGCAGTCGACAATTGTTGTGGACTGAAGCTTTCTTT
TRBD1,TRBV7-8,NA,TRBJ1-1,CASSSGAGTGHTEAFF,TGTGCCAGCAGCTCCGGCGCCGGGACAGGGCACACTGAAGCTTTCTTT
NA,TRBV5-1,NA,TRBJ2-5,CASSLGTGLVVQETQYF,TGCGCCAGCAGCTTGGGAACAGGCCTGGTTGTCCAAGAGACCCAGTACTTC
NA,TRBV5-4,NA,TRBJ2-3,CASSLDGFSARTSTDTQYF,TGTGCCAGCAGCTTGGATGGATTTAGCGCTCGTACCAGCACAGATACGCAGTATTTT
TRBD2,TRBV20-1,NA,TRBJ2-3,CSASTSGTSTDTQYF,TGCAGTGCGAGTACTAGCGGGACTAGCACAGATACGCAGTATTTT
TRBD2,TRBV19,NA,TRBJ2-7,CASSILAGGPPEQYF,TGTGCCAGTAGTATCCTGGCGGGAGGTCCCCCCGAGCAGTACTTC
NA,TRBV5-6,NA,TRBJ2-7,CASSLLRSYEQYF,TGTGCCAGCAGCTTGCTCCGCTCCTACGAGCAGTACTTC
TRBD1,TRBV12-5,NA,TRBJ1-2,CASGLNTGTGGYGYTF,TGTGCTAGTGGTTTGAATACCGGGACAGGGGGCTATGGCTACACCTTC
TRBD1,TRBV29-1,NA,TRBJ1-1,CSVDKGQGPRPDTEAFF,TGCAGCGTTGATAAGGGACAGGGGCCAAGACCCGACACTGAAGCTTTCTTT
NA,TRBV5-6,NA,TRBJ1-1,CASSFGSNTEAFF,TGTGCCAGCAGCTTCGGTTCGAACACTGAAGCTTTCTTT
TRBD1,TRBV7-3,NA,TRBJ1-5,CASSSTEGGTAQEGPQHF,TGTGCCAGCAGCTCCACCGAGGGCGGGACAGCCCAAGAGGGGCCCCAGCATTTT
NA,TRBV5-1,NA,TRBJ1-6,CASSPWGRGDNSPLHF,TGCGCCAGCAGCCCCTGGGGCAGGGGTGACAATTCACCCCTCCACTTT
NA,TRBV5-4,NA,TRBJ2-7,CASSSGFGIYEQYF,TGTGCCAGCAGCTCCGGGTTCGGGATCTACGAGCAGTACTTC
TRBD1,TRBV28,NA,TRBJ1-2,CASIDVGAGGYGYTF,TGTGCCAGCATCGACGTCGGGGCAGGGGGATATGGCTACACCTTC
NA,TRBV9,NA,TRBJ2-5,CASSVAGYQETQYF,TGTGCCAGCAGCGTAGCGGGGTACCAAGAGACCCAGTACTTC
NA,TRBV18,NA,TRBJ1-1,CASSLGGPGTEAFF,TGTGCCAGCTCACTCGGGGGTCCGGGCACTGAAGCTTTCTTT
NA,TRBV18,few,TRBJ1-1,CASSPPIQWTEAFF,TGTGCCAGCTCACCACCAATACAGTGGACTGAAGCTTTCTTT
TRBD1,TRBV7-2,NA,TRBJ2-7,CASSLSRDREYEQYF,TGTGCCAGCAGCTTATCCCGGGACAGGGAGTACGAGCAGTACTTC
NA,TRBV24-1,NA,TRBJ1-2,CATSDPSSSGGYTF,TGTGCCACCAGTGATCCCTCCTCGAGCGGGGGCTACACCTTC
TRBD2,TRBV19,NA,TRBJ2-1,CASSTTGTSGSINEQFF,TGTGCCAGTAGTACAACCGGGACTAGCGGGAGTATAAATGAGCAGTTCTTC
TRBD1,TRBV6-4,NA,TRBJ1-2,CASSDGTGSGYTF,TGTGCCAGCAGTGATGGGACAGGGAGCGGCTACACCTTC
TRBD1,TRBV28,NA,TRBJ1-1,CASSFFGTGVNTEAFF,TGTGCCAGCAGTTTCTTTGGGACAGGTGTGAACACTGAAGCTTTCTTT
TRBD2,TRBV7-9,NA,TRBJ2-7,CASSLGAGGVYEQYF,TGTGCCAGCAGCTTAGGAGCGGGAGGGGTCTACGAGCAGTACTTC
TRBD2,TRBV7-9,NA,TRBJ2-7,CASSPQRGLAVLGEQYF,TGTGCCAGCAGCCCCCAGAGGGGACTAGCGGTACTGGGGGAGCAGTACTTC
TRBD1,TRBV6-7,few,TRBJ1-2,CASSEGGGYTF,TGTGCCAGCAGTGAAGGGGGCGGCTACACCTTC
NA,TRBV11-2,few,TRBJ1-2,CASSLKTGIDNYGYTF,TGTGCCAGCAGCTTAAAAACAGGGATAGATAACTATGGCTACACCTTC
TRBD1,TRBV10-1,NA,TRBJ1-1,CASSGFGTGFSF,TGCGCCAGCTCAGGGTTCGGGACAGGGTTCTCTTTT
TRBD2,TRBV3-1/TRBV3-2,NA,TRBJ2-1,CASSPQGSSGSSNEQFF,TGTGCCAGCAGCCCGCAGGGTTCCAGCGGGAGCAGCAATGAGCAGTTCTTC
TRBD2,TRBV3-1/TRBV3-2,few,TRBJ2-5,CASSQSPGLAGQETQYF,TGTGCCAGCAGCCAATCCCCTGGACTAGCGGGTCAAGAGACCCAGTACTTC
NA,TRBV9,NA,TRBJ1-3,CASSVGSESGNTIYF,TGTGCCAGCAGCGTAGGGTCAGAATCTGGAAACACCATATATTTT
TRBD2,TRBV6-5,NA,TRBJ2-7,CASIEGLAGEYEQYF,TGTGCCAGCATCGAAGGACTAGCGGGGGAGTACGAGCAGTACTTC
NA,TRBV7-2,NA,TRBJ1-5,CASSLVQGSNQPQHF,TGTGCCAGCAGCTTAGTACAGGGAAGCAATCAGCCCCAGCATTTT
NA,TRBV28,NA,TRBJ2-1,CASSAVGGLLHNEQFF,TGTGCCAGCTCTGCGGTAGGCGGACTCCTCCACAATGAGCAGTTCTTC
NA,TRBV2,NA,TRBJ2-3,CASSEIWAGAQYF,TGTGCCAGCAGTGAAATCTGGGCAGGGGCGCAGTATTTT
NA,TRBV7-9,NA,TRBJ2-4,CASSLQSPGLAKNIQYF,TGTGCCAGCAGCTTACAAAGCCCCGGTCTAGCCAAAAACATTCAGTACTTC
TRBD2,TRBV6-1,NA,TRBJ2-5,CASSAQSGSSWKTQYF,TGTGCCAGCAGTGCCCAGAGCGGGAGTAGCTGGAAGACCCAGTACTTC
NA,TRBV30,NA,TRBJ2-2,CAGLFLANTGELFF,TGTGCCGGGCTATTCCTCGCGAACACCGGGGAGCTGTTTTTT
NA,TRBV4-3,NA,TRBJ2-7,CASSQDSFEGEQYF,TGCGCCAGCAGCCAAGACAGTTTTGAGGGCGAGCAGTACTTC
TRBD2,TRBV7-2,NA,TRBJ2-2,CASSYLAGTGELFF,TGTGCCAGCAGCTACCTAGCGGGAACCGGGGAGCTGTTTTTT